Listed below are T cell receptor beta chains from one sample, sequenced in a study of T cells in Graves' hyperthyroidism and ophthalmopathy. TCRdb passed the multiplex PCR reads through MiXCR, listing each CDR3 protein once. The table shows hundreds of thousands of distinct CDR3 sequences, with around 20% occurring only once. Sequencing was performed on blood. These receptor sequences come from a man aged 25 to 45 with Graves' ophthalmopathy. Each CDR3 is given with its conserved first and last residue. D genes are given only for firm matches. Part of the rows lack a size; the others show once, few, many or a class for expanded clones.

v_gene: TRBV6-1; j_gene: TRBJ2-7; d_gene: -; abundance: few; CDR3aa: CASSLSQTGGHEQYF; CDR3nt: TGTGCCAGCAGTCTAAGCCAGACTGGGGGCCACGAGCAGTACTTC
v_gene: TRBV2; j_gene: TRBJ2-1; d_gene: -; abundance: few; CDR3aa: CASSPTYMSSWYNEQFF; CDR3nt: TGTGCCAGCAGTCCTACTTATATGTCTAGCTGGTACAATGAGCAGTTCTTC
v_gene: TRBV20-1; j_gene: TRBJ2-7; d_gene: TRBD2; abundance: few; CDR3aa: CSASFASSGRSSYEQYF; CDR3nt: TGCAGTGCTAGCTTTGCCAGTAGCGGGAGGAGCTCCTACGAGCAGTACTTC
v_gene: TRBV4-3; j_gene: TRBJ2-5; d_gene: TRBD2; abundance: -; CDR3aa: CASSHTSGTSGSRETQYF; CDR3nt: TGCGCCAGCAGCCACACGAGCGGGACTAGCGGGAGCAGAGAGACCCAGTACTTC
v_gene: TRBV5-1; j_gene: TRBJ2-1; d_gene: -; abundance: -; CDR3aa: CASSYEGRGYNEQFF; CDR3nt: TGCGCCAGCAGCTATGAGGGACGGGGCTACAATGAGCAGTTCTTC
v_gene: TRBV6-2/TRBV6-3; j_gene: TRBJ1-6; d_gene: -; abundance: -; CDR3aa: CASSGGTFSSYNSPLHF; CDR3nt: TGTGCCAGCAGTGGCGGGACTTTCAGCTCCTATAATTCACCCCTCCACTTT
v_gene: TRBV6-5; j_gene: TRBJ2-7; d_gene: -; abundance: once; CDR3aa: CASSYGGAAYEQYF; CDR3nt: TGTGCCAGCAGTTATGGGGGAGCGGCCTACGAGCAGTACTTC
v_gene: TRBV7-2; j_gene: TRBJ1-2; d_gene: TRBD1; abundance: few; CDR3aa: CASSLATGQGIYGYTF; CDR3nt: TGTGCCAGCAGCTTAGCGACGGGACAGGGGATTTATGGCTACACCTTC
v_gene: TRBV28; j_gene: TRBJ2-7; d_gene: -; abundance: many; CDR3aa: CASTPRSTPYEQYF; CDR3nt: TGTGCCAGCACCCCCCGGAGCACCCCCTACGAGCAGTACTTC
v_gene: TRBV5-5; j_gene: TRBJ2-3; d_gene: -; abundance: -; CDR3aa: CASSSERGTDTQYF; CDR3nt: TGTGCCAGCAGCTCCGAGCGGGGCACAGATACGCAGTATTTT
v_gene: TRBV15; j_gene: TRBJ1-5; d_gene: -; abundance: many; CDR3aa: CATSRDLGREGNQPQHF; CDR3nt: TGTGCCACCAGCAGAGATCTGGGCAGGGAGGGCAATCAGCCCCAGCATTTT
v_gene: TRBV10-3; j_gene: TRBJ2-5; d_gene: TRBD1; abundance: once; CDR3aa: CASSYSYRGIQETQYF; CDR3nt: TGTGCCAGCAGTTACTCGTACAGGGGGATCCAAGAGACCCAGTACTTC
v_gene: TRBV29-1; j_gene: TRBJ2-7; d_gene: -; abundance: -; CDR3aa: CSVQGRASYEQYF; CDR3nt: TGCAGCGTTCAGGGAAGAGCTTCGTACGAGCAGTACTTC
v_gene: TRBV18; j_gene: TRBJ2-3; d_gene: -; abundance: many; CDR3aa: CASCKSLASTDTQYF; CDR3nt: TGTGCCAGCTGTAAATCACTAGCTTCCACAGATACGCAGTATTTT
v_gene: TRBV10-3; j_gene: TRBJ2-1; d_gene: -; abundance: few; CDR3aa: CAISDIQGNEQFF; CDR3nt: TGTGCCATCAGTGATATACAGGGAAATGAGCAGTTCTTC
v_gene: TRBV28; j_gene: TRBJ2-1; d_gene: TRBD2; abundance: few; CDR3aa: CASSLSPTSGSPREQFF; CDR3nt: TGTGCCAGCAGTTTGTCCCCGACTAGCGGGAGCCCCCGTGAGCAGTTCTTC
v_gene: TRBV6-5; j_gene: TRBJ2-5; d_gene: TRBD1; abundance: -; CDR3aa: CASSYLGEGAVTQYF; CDR3nt: TGTGCCAGCAGTTACTTGGGTGAGGGGGCTGTGACCCAGTACTTC
v_gene: TRBV27; j_gene: TRBJ1-2; d_gene: -; abundance: few; CDR3aa: CASSPDRLVAAYTF; CDR3nt: TGTGCCAGCAGTCCTGACAGGCTTGTCGCGGCCTACACCTTC
v_gene: TRBV2; j_gene: TRBJ1-5; d_gene: TRBD1; abundance: -; CDR3aa: CASSEFGTGGRRQPQHF; CDR3nt: TGTGCCAGCAGTGAATTTGGGACAGGGGGCAGGCGTCAGCCCCAGCATTTT
v_gene: TRBV7-2; j_gene: TRBJ1-2; d_gene: TRBD1; abundance: few; CDR3aa: CASSSPPWGQGSYGYTF; CDR3nt: TGTGCCAGCAGCTCCCCGCCGTGGGGACAGGGAAGCTATGGCTACACCTTC
v_gene: TRBV25-1; j_gene: TRBJ2-5; d_gene: -; abundance: -; CDR3aa: CASSPREETQYF; CDR3nt: TGTGCCAGCAGTCCCAGGGAAGAGACCCAGTACTTC
v_gene: TRBV19; j_gene: TRBJ1-2; d_gene: TRBD1; abundance: few; CDR3aa: CASSIEDRETYGYTF; CDR3nt: TGTGCCAGCAGTATAGAGGACAGGGAGACATATGGCTACACCTTC
v_gene: TRBV11-2; j_gene: TRBJ1-1; d_gene: -; abundance: many; CDR3aa: CASSHPNTEAFF; CDR3nt: TGTGCCAGCAGCCATCCGAACACTGAAGCTTTCTTT
v_gene: TRBV10-3; j_gene: TRBJ2-2; d_gene: -; abundance: -; CDR3aa: CAIRAPTGELFF; CDR3nt: TGTGCCATCAGGGCCCCCACCGGGGAGCTGTTTTTT
v_gene: TRBV4-3; j_gene: TRBJ2-3; d_gene: TRBD1; abundance: few; CDR3aa: CASSPDRGPDTQYF; CDR3nt: TGCGCCAGCAGCCCGGACAGGGGTCCAGATACGCAGTATTTT
v_gene: TRBV7-8; j_gene: TRBJ1-1; d_gene: TRBD1; abundance: few; CDR3aa: CASRPGQGVGDTEAFF; CDR3nt: TGTGCCAGCAGACCCGGACAGGGGGTGGGTGACACTGAAGCTTTCTTT
v_gene: TRBV6-9; j_gene: TRBJ2-2; d_gene: TRBD1; abundance: few; CDR3aa: CASSYARGLVTGELFF; CDR3nt: TGTGCCAGCAGTTACGCAAGGGGGCTAGTCACCGGGGAGCTGTTTTTT
v_gene: TRBV6-1; j_gene: TRBJ2-2; d_gene: -; abundance: few; CDR3aa: CAGRSGTAGELFF; CDR3nt: TGTGCCGGCCGTAGCGGGACAGCCGGGGAGCTGTTTTTT
v_gene: TRBV7-9; j_gene: TRBJ2-1; d_gene: TRBD2; abundance: once; CDR3aa: CASSLVASGRRNEQFF; CDR3nt: TGTGCCAGCAGCTTAGTTGCTAGCGGGAGGAGGAATGAGCAGTTCTTC
v_gene: TRBV30; j_gene: TRBJ2-1; d_gene: -; abundance: few; CDR3aa: CAWSIQGKQFF; CDR3nt: TGTGCCTGGAGTATACAGGGAAAGCAGTTCTTC
v_gene: TRBV4-1; j_gene: TRBJ2-7; d_gene: -; abundance: few; CDR3aa: CASSQDGSTYEQYF; CDR3nt: TGCGCCAGCAGCCAAGATGGGTCCACCTACGAGCAGTACTTC
v_gene: TRBV11-1; j_gene: TRBJ2-2; d_gene: -; abundance: many; CDR3aa: CASSGSGTNTGELFF; CDR3nt: TGTGCCAGTTCAGGTTCAGGGACGAACACCGGGGAGCTGTTTTTT
v_gene: TRBV5-6; j_gene: TRBJ2-1; d_gene: -; abundance: few; CDR3aa: CASSSRGAGRLNEQFF; CDR3nt: TGTGCCAGCAGCTCGCGCGGGGCGGGACGTCTCAATGAGCAGTTCTTC
v_gene: TRBV30; j_gene: TRBJ2-7; d_gene: TRBD2; abundance: -; CDR3aa: CAWGGASGPNYEQYF; CDR3nt: TGTGCCTGGGGTGGGGCTAGCGGACCGAACTACGAGCAGTACTTC
v_gene: TRBV11-2; j_gene: TRBJ1-3; d_gene: TRBD1; abundance: many; CDR3aa: CASSFQGTGRPFSGNTIYF; CDR3nt: TGTGCCAGCAGCTTTCAGGGGACAGGGCGCCCCTTCTCTGGAAACACCATATATTTT
v_gene: TRBV6-2/TRBV6-3; j_gene: TRBJ2-2; d_gene: -; abundance: -; CDR3aa: CASSYSQGWAGELFF; CDR3nt: TGTGCCAGCAGTTACTCTCAGGGCTGGGCCGGGGAGCTGTTTTTT
v_gene: TRBV19; j_gene: TRBJ2-7; d_gene: -; abundance: -; CDR3aa: CASSDRHSSYEQYF; CDR3nt: TGTGCCAGTAGTGACCGACACAGCTCCTACGAGCAGTACTTC
v_gene: TRBV20-1; j_gene: TRBJ2-2; d_gene: TRBD2; abundance: few; CDR3aa: CSAPRTSGRRTGELFF; CDR3nt: TGCAGTGCACCCAGGACTAGCGGGAGGCGTACCGGGGAGCTGTTTTTT
v_gene: TRBV27; j_gene: TRBJ2-7; d_gene: -; abundance: few; CDR3aa: CASSLSRHHRRYEQYF; CDR3nt: TGTGCCAGCAGTTTATCTAGACATCACAGACGCTACGAGCAGTACTTC
v_gene: TRBV28; j_gene: TRBJ2-7; d_gene: TRBD2; abundance: -; CDR3aa: CASRPGLAGSEQYF; CDR3nt: TGTGCCAGCAGACCGGGACTAGCGGGAAGCGAGCAGTACTTC
v_gene: TRBV7-9; j_gene: TRBJ2-3; d_gene: -; abundance: -; CDR3aa: CASSPRRRSTDTQYF; CDR3nt: TGTGCCAGCAGCCCTCGTCGACGGAGCACAGATACGCAGTATTTT
v_gene: TRBV29-1; j_gene: TRBJ1-1; d_gene: -; abundance: few; CDR3aa: CSVPGLMNTEAFF; CDR3nt: TGCAGCGTCCCGGGACTTATGAACACTGAAGCTTTCTTT
v_gene: TRBV4-3; j_gene: TRBJ1-3; d_gene: -; abundance: -; CDR3aa: CASSQRAGNTIYF; CDR3nt: TGCGCCAGCAGCCAGCGGGCTGGAAACACCATATATTTT
v_gene: TRBV11-3; j_gene: TRBJ2-3; d_gene: -; abundance: many; CDR3aa: CASSLIRGDTQYF; CDR3nt: TGTGCCAGCAGCTTAATCAGGGGAGATACGCAGTATTTT
v_gene: TRBV6-1; j_gene: TRBJ2-1; d_gene: TRBD1; abundance: -; CDR3aa: CASTPGQSSYNEQFF; CDR3nt: TGTGCCAGCACTCCGGGACAGAGCTCCTACAATGAGCAGTTCTTC
v_gene: TRBV7-2; j_gene: TRBJ1-5; d_gene: -; abundance: -; CDR3aa: CASSRGSVSNQPQHF; CDR3nt: TGTGCCAGCAGCCGGGGGTCGGTGAGCAATCAGCCCCAGCATTTT
v_gene: TRBV12-3/TRBV12-4; j_gene: TRBJ2-6; d_gene: -; abundance: few; CDR3aa: CASSPQWGTDSGANVLTF; CDR3nt: TGTGCCAGCAGTCCTCAGTGGGGAACGGACTCTGGGGCCAACGTCCTGACTTTC
v_gene: TRBV5-6; j_gene: TRBJ1-5; d_gene: -; abundance: -; CDR3aa: CASSAWSPNQPQHF; CDR3nt: TGTGCCAGCAGCGCCTGGAGCCCCAATCAGCCCCAGCATTTT
v_gene: TRBV27; j_gene: TRBJ2-6; d_gene: TRBD1; abundance: many; CDR3aa: CASSSTGTGFSGANVLTF; CDR3nt: TGTGCCAGCAGTTCCACCGGGACAGGGTTTTCTGGGGCCAACGTCCTGACTTTC
v_gene: TRBV9; j_gene: TRBJ1-2; d_gene: TRBD1; abundance: -; CDR3aa: CASSRSSGQANYGYTF; CDR3nt: TGTGCCAGCAGTCGTAGTTCTGGACAGGCAAACTATGGCTACACCTTC
v_gene: TRBV27; j_gene: TRBJ2-1; d_gene: -; abundance: many; CDR3aa: CASSLSAYNEQFF; CDR3nt: TGTGCCAGCAGTTTATCCGCATACAATGAGCAGTTCTTC
v_gene: TRBV6-1; j_gene: TRBJ1-4; d_gene: -; abundance: -; CDR3aa: CASSLRTEKLFF; CDR3nt: TGTGCCAGCAGTCTCCGGACGGAAAAACTGTTTTTT